This passage covers 5 T cell receptor beta chains from one sample sequenced in a study of Graves' ophthalmopathy and Graves' hyperthyroidism. Researchers took RNA transcripts and amplified TCR beta CDR3 regions from them. HTBI primers were used in a first-round RT-PCR, which preceded a second-round multiplex PCR. TCRdb used MiXCR to reprocess the multiplex PCR reads, holding one entry per CDR3 protein. The sample consists of 260,000 or so distinct CDR3 sequences, around 42% of them appearing once. The sequencing sample was made of peripheral blood. The receptors shown here come from an adult man with Graves' ophthalmopathy.

This clonotype was counted at least ten times. The chain recombines TRBV24-1 with TRBJ2-2; 13 bases agree with TRBD2. Germline V gives CDR1 KGHDR, CDR2 SFDVKD. The CDR3 extends over 18 amino acids. The V segment lost 2 bases and the J segment 4 bases; nucleotides outside the gene matches: 6. DNA of the CDR3: TGTGCCACCAGTGATTCGGGACTAGCGGGAAGAGGCACCGGGGAGCTGTTTTTT. Translation: CATSDSGLAGRGTGELFF.

Worth noting for this clonotype: A read error is possible here, since a much larger clone lies one base away. This chain joins TRBV2 and TRBJ1-4, with D unclear. Trimming cost V 4 bases and J 11 bases, with 14 bases left between them. The CDR3 sequence is 13 residues long. Germline assignment: CDR1 SNHLY and CDR2 FYNNEI. In nucleotides, the CDR3 is TGTGCCAGCAGTGGACCACGGGAGGAGAAACTGTTTTTT. This gives the protein CASSGPREEKLFF. Full variable domain (missing parts from reference TRBV2 and TRBJ1-4): EPEVTQTPSHQVTQMGQEVILRCVPISNHLYFYWYRQILGQKVEFLVSFYNNEISEKSEIFDDQFSVERPDGSNFTLKIRSTKLEDSAMYFCASSGPREEKLFFGSGTQLSVL.

This chain connects TRBV30 to TRBJ1-1, with D hard to call. Germline loops: CDR1 GTSNPN, CDR2 SVGIG (reference sequence). The germline V and J ends were trimmed by 0 bases and 7 bases, with 6 bases remaining between them. The CDR3 has 11 residues. Here the CDR3 reads CAWSVRNEAFF. The CDR3 DNA follows: TGTGCCTGGAGTGTACGGAATGAAGCTTTCTTT.

This chain uses TRBV2 with TRBJ1-5, with 7 bases aligning to TRBD1. The CDR3 covers 15 residues. Germline V gene lookup returns CDR1 SNHLY and CDR2 FYNNEI. Unmatched junction bases numbered 11, after V lost 6 bases and J lost 6 bases. The CDR3 loop is CASSARGGEGQPQHF. The DNA for the CDR3 is TGTGCCAGCAGCGCCAGGGGGGGTGAGGGTCAGCCCCAGCATTTT.

This rearrangement joins TRBV6-5 to TRBJ2-7; 7 bases agree with TRBD1. This CDR3 comprises 14 residues. V lost 8 bases to trimming and J lost 5 bases; unmatched junction nucleotides: 12. From germline, CDR1 is MNHEY and CDR2 SVGAGI. The CDR3 sequence is CASRGLGQKNEQYF. The CDR3 DNA reads as TGTGCCAGCCGTGGGTTGGGACAGAAAAACGAGCAGTACTTC.